This record looks at one T cell receptor (beta chain) sequence and its context. TCRdb's copy holds only in-frame clones and misses some; the assay was immunoSEQ multiplex PCR. The top ten clones hold 1.7% of a sample with some 120,000 clones, about 96% of them seen once. This specimen comes from a study of cytomegalovirus exposure and HLA in healthy donors. Germline lookup yields CDR1 SGHVS and CDR2 FQNEAQ. The length of the CDR3 is 15 residues. V was clipped by 5 bases and J by 4 bases, with 15 bases between them. Input material: PBMCs. V and J are TRBV7-8 and TRBJ2-1, with D possibly matching TRBD1 (6 bases). The TCR originated in a man aged 18 to 29 in good health and CMV-seronegative. Here the CDR3 DNA reads TGTGCCAGCAGCCGATTCGGCGGACAGTACAATGAGCAGTTCTTC. Encoded protein: CASSRFGGQYNEQFF.